The following is a TCR beta chain sequence with its context. The data were taken from a study of blood T cells in healthy people across ages. A second PCR, run for 7 to 11 cycles, used a sample-barcoded 5' primer plus a J-beta primer mix. TCRdb redid the calling of the 5' RACE reads with MiXCR, one entry per CDR3 protein. This table has about 800,000 distinct CDR3 sequences, approximately 25% appearing once. The germline gives CDR1 SEHNR, CDR2 FQNEAQ (reference sequence). The CDR3 length is 16 residues. Trimming pared 0 bases from V and 8 bases from J, leaving 17 bases between. These data are also associated with another study on T cells of mothers and their children. From that second work: Mother-child pairs who were related displayed a slightly higher overlap than unrelated pairs, a difference that was non-significant.

This sequence originates from a boy younger than 18 in good health. This chain uses TRBV7-9 with TRBJ2-1; D tentatively reads TRBD1 or TRBD2 (5 bases each). The specimen sequenced was blood. The CDR3 reads CASSLAGPLGFDEQFF. The CDR3 DNA follows: TGTGCCAGCAGCTTAGCGGGACCCCTGGGGTTCGATGAGCAGTTCTTC.